This TCR beta chain was documented in a study of shared clonotypes between healthy human individuals. Some clones are missing from TCRdb's copy, which holds only in-frame ones; the method was immunoSEQ multiplex PCR. The sample carries about 2.2 million clones, 90% to 95% recorded once. Naive CD8 isolation took CD45RO-negative cells positively selected for CCR7 and excluded terminally differentiated effector memory CD45RA+ cells. The sequenced sample consisted of naive CD8+ T cells from PBMCs. The clonotype comes from a man aged 18 to 30 in good health. Some clones in this sample may be carry-over from other donors' samples.

The CDR3 nucleotides read TGTGCCAGCAGCTTGGCCTCAGGACTGCTTATTGGGGAGCTGTTTTTT. Translating gives CASSLASGLLIGELFF. J is TRBJ2-2 and V is TRBV5-6; maybe TRBD2 (5 bases). V was cut by 0 bases and J by 8 bases, with 17 bases left in between. The CDR3 consists of 16 residues. CDR1 and CDR2 (germline): SGHDT, YYEEEE.